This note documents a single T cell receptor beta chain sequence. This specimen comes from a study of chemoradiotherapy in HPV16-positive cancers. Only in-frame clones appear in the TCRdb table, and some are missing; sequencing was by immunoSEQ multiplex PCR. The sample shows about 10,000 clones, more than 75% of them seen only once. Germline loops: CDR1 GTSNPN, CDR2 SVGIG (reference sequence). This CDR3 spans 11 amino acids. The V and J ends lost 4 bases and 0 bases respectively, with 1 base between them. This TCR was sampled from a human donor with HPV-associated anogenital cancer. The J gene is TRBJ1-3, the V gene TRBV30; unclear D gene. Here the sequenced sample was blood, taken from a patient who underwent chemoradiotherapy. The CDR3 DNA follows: TGTGCCTGGACCTCTGGAAACACCATATATTTT. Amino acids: CAWTSGNTIYF.